What follows describes a single T cell receptor (beta chain). CDR3 length equals 14 residues. CDR1 is GTSNPN, CDR2 SVGIG, per germline (reference sequence). Trimming removed 3 bases at V and 7 bases at J, with 18 bases between. As handled by the study authors: Amplified reference gene primers provided the basis for estimating nucleated cell counts. The protocol was immunoSEQ multiplex PCR, while the TCRdb copy is restricted to in-frame clones and leaves out a portion. From that table come the V and J calls and clone size; the DNA was used to work out D and trimming. This sample has 120,000 to 150,000 clones; over 80% occur once, and the top ten carry 9.5% to 11%. This sample was included in a study of blood T cell repertoires in COVID-19. Study information: Acute and convalescent COVID-19 samples came from the United States, Italy and Spain.

This sequence originates from a woman aged 80 or over with acute or convalescent COVID-19. V gene TRBV30 combines with J gene TRBJ1-2, with D tentatively TRBD1 (5 bases). Sequenced material: peripheral blood. CDR3 in DNA: TGTGCCTGGAGGGACGGGGAGGGGATGGGTGGCTACACCTTC. Translating gives CAWRDGEGMGGYTF.